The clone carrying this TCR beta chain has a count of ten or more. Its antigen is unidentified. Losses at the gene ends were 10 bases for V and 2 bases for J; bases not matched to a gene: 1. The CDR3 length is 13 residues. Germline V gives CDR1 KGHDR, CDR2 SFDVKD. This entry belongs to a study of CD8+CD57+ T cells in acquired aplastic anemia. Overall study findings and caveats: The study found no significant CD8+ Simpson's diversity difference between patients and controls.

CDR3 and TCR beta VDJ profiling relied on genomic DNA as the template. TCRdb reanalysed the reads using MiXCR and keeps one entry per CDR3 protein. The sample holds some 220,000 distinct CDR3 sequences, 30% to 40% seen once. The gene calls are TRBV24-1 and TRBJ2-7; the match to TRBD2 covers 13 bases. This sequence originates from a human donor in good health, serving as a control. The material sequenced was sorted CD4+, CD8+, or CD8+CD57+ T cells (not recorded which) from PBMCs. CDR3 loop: CATGLAGTYEQYF. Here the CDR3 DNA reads TGTGCCACGGGACTAGCGGGAACCTACGAGCAGTACTTC.